Only a few counts were recorded for the clone carrying this TCR beta chain. This specimen belongs to a study of graft-versus-host responses after intestinal transplantation. Study summary: Recipients uniformly received anti-thymocyte globulin induction, followed by tacrolimus and steroids for approximately 3 years.

V lost 0 bases, J lost 6 bases, and 11 bases lay in between. The CDR3 covers 14 residues. Germline lookup yields CDR1 LGHNA and CDR2 YSLEER. Using immunoSEQ multiplex PCR, the repertoire was profiled, and TCRdb retains in-frame clones only, with some absent. Among roughly 11,000 clones listed, about 80% were seen once. Graft tissue processing released intraepithelial and lamina propria lymphocytes. J is TRBJ2-5 and V is TRBV4-3; weak D call: TRBD1 (5 bases). The input for sequencing was ileum tissue, taken around 140 days after intestinal transplantation. This receptor was identified in a human patient who received an intestinal transplant, so some T cells may come from the graft donor. CDR3 amino acids: CASSQEIRGKTQYF. The CDR3 region has the DNA TGCGCCAGCAGCCAAGAGATAAGGGGAAAGACCCAGTACTTC.